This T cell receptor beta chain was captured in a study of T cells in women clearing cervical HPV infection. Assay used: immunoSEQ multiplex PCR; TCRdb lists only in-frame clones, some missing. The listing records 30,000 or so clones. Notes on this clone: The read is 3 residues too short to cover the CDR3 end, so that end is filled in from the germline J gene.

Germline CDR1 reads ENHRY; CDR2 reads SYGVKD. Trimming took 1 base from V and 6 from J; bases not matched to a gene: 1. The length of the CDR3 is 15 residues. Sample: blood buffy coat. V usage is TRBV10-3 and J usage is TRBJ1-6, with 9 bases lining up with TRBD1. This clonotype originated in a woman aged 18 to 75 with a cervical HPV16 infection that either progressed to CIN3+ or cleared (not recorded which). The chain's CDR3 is CAISELTGGNSPLHF. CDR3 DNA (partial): TGTGCCATCAGTGAGTTGACAGGGGGTAATTCACCC.